This TCR beta chain came from a study of T cell responses to AZD1222 COVID-19 vaccine. With 0 bases removed from V and 2 bases from J, the gap between germline ends came to 7 bases. The germline V gene has CDR1 SGHRS and CDR2 YFSETQ. The CDR3 runs 14 residues. Assay used: immunoSEQ multiplex PCR; TCRdb lists only in-frame clones, some missing. Of about 160,000 clones in the sample, around 93% were seen once. The source was peripheral blood, collected on day 0 of AZD1222 vaccination. This chain connects TRBV5-1 to TRBJ2-3; D unclear. The sequence came from an adult in good health. The CDR3 region has the DNA TGCGCCAGCAGCTTGGCCGCCTTCACAGATACGCAGTATTTT. Protein sequence: CASSLAAFTDTQYF.